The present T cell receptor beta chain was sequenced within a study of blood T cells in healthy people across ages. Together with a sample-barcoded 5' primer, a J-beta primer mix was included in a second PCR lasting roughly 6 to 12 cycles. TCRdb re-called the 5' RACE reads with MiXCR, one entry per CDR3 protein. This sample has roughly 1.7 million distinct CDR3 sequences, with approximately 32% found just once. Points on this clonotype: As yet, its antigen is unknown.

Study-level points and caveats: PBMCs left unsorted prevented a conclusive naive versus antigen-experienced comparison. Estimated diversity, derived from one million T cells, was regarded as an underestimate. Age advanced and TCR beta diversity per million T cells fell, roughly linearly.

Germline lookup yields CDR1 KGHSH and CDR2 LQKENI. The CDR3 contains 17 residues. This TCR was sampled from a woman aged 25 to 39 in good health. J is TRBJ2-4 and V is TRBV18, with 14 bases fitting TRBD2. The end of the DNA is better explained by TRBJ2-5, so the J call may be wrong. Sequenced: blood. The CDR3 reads CASSPRTGLAGGETQYF. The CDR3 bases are TGTGCCAGCTCACCGCGCACCGGACTAGCGGGAGGAGAGACCCAGTACTTC.